This is a list of T cell receptor beta chains from one sample in a study of T cell responses to AZD1222 COVID-19 vaccine. Only in-frame clones appear in the TCRdb table, and some are missing; sequencing was by immunoSEQ multiplex PCR. The repertoire includes around 150,000 clones, roughly 82% of them detected once, and roughly 4.3% sits in the top ten. Sequencing used peripheral blood, obtained on day 0 of AZD1222 vaccination. These receptors all come from an adult in good health. CDR3s include the opening cysteine and the closing phenylalanine or tryptophan. Each record gives: J gene, D gene, V gene, clone size, CDR3 protein, CDR3 DNA. The D gene is left open where the match is weak. The listing skips clone size in some rows; elsewhere it reads once, few, many or a size class.

J gene: TRBJ1-1; D gene: -; V gene: TRBV7-9; clone size: -; CDR3 protein: CASSPYPSTEAFF; CDR3 DNA: TGTGCCAGCAGCCCCTACCCGTCCACTGAAGCTTTCTTT
J gene: TRBJ1-5; D gene: -; V gene: TRBV10-1; clone size: -; CDR3 protein: CASSELGDSSGRPNQPQHF; CDR3 DNA: TGCGCCAGCAGTGAGTTGGGGGACTCAAGCGGGCGCCCGAATCAGCCCCAGCATTTT
J gene: TRBJ2-2; D gene: -; V gene: TRBV5-8; clone size: -; CDR3 protein: CASPLESGNTGELFF; CDR3 DNA: TGTGCCAGCCCTTTGGAGAGCGGGAACACCGGGGAGCTGTTTTTT
J gene: TRBJ1-6; D gene: -; V gene: TRBV27; clone size: -; CDR3 protein: CASSPHSGTINSPLHF; CDR3 DNA: TGTGCCAGCAGTCCCCACTCCGGGACAATTAATTCACCCCTCCACTTT
J gene: TRBJ1-6; D gene: TRBD1; V gene: TRBV28; clone size: -; CDR3 protein: CATEFIGQGGSPLHF; CDR3 DNA: TGTGCCACCGAGTTTATTGGACAGGGAGGCTCACCCCTCCACTTT
J gene: TRBJ2-7; D gene: -; V gene: TRBV19; clone size: -; CDR3 protein: CASSNAGIGEQYF; CDR3 DNA: TGTGCCAGTAGTAACGCAGGGATTGGCGAGCAGTACTTC
J gene: TRBJ2-3; D gene: -; V gene: TRBV7-9; clone size: -; CDR3 protein: CASSLVEGADTQYF; CDR3 DNA: TGTGCCAGCAGCTTAGTTGAGGGCGCGGATACGCAGTATTTT
J gene: TRBJ1-4; D gene: TRBD1; V gene: TRBV7-9; clone size: once; CDR3 protein: CASRAEGAPEKLFF; CDR3 DNA: TGTGCCAGCAGGGCGGAGGGGGCCCCTGAAAAACTGTTTTTT
J gene: TRBJ1-3; D gene: -; V gene: TRBV28; clone size: -; CDR3 protein: CASSLAISSGNTIYF; CDR3 DNA: TGTGCCAGCAGTTTAGCGATCTCCTCTGGAAACACCATATATTTT
J gene: TRBJ1-2; D gene: -; V gene: TRBV27; clone size: once; CDR3 protein: CASSLHGGQYGYTF; CDR3 DNA: TGTGCCAGCAGTTTACACGGGGGGCAGTATGGCTACACCTTC
J gene: TRBJ1-6; D gene: -; V gene: TRBV5-6; clone size: -; CDR3 protein: CASSPNRVVSLHF; CDR3 DNA: TGTGCCAGCAGCCCGAACAGGGTAGTCTCCCTCCACTTT
J gene: TRBJ1-4; D gene: -; V gene: TRBV30; clone size: few; CDR3 protein: CAPGTGTGEKLFF; CDR3 DNA: TGTGCCCCGGGGACGGGAACTGGGGAAAAACTGTTTTTT
J gene: TRBJ1-4; D gene: TRBD1; V gene: TRBV11-2; clone size: -; CDR3 protein: CASRRDRTNEKLFF; CDR3 DNA: TGTGCCAGCAGACGGGACAGGACTAATGAAAAACTGTTTTTT
J gene: TRBJ2-1; D gene: -; V gene: TRBV6-2/TRBV6-3; clone size: -; CDR3 protein: CASSPSDSSYNEQFF; CDR3 DNA: TGTGCCAGCAGCCCTTCGGACAGCTCCTACAATGAGCAGTTCTTC
J gene: TRBJ1-3; D gene: -; V gene: TRBV6-5; clone size: -; CDR3 protein: CASSYSIQGLGNTIYF; CDR3 DNA: TGTGCCAGCAGTTACTCGATACAGGGTCTCGGAAACACCATATATTTT
J gene: TRBJ2-1; D gene: TRBD2; V gene: TRBV3-1/TRBV3-2; clone size: -; CDR3 protein: CASSWESGGAEFF; CDR3 DNA: TGTGCCAGCAGCTGGGAAAGCGGGGGGGCCGAATTCTTC
J gene: TRBJ2-2; D gene: -; V gene: TRBV14; clone size: -; CDR3 protein: CASSQDRSQAYGGELFF; CDR3 DNA: TGTGCCAGCAGCCAAGATCGGTCCCAGGCTTACGGCGGGGAGCTGTTTTTT
J gene: TRBJ2-3; D gene: TRBD2; V gene: TRBV9; clone size: once; CDR3 protein: CASSVRGDTDTQYF; CDR3 DNA: TGTGCCAGCAGCGTTCGGGGGGACACAGATACGCAGTATTTT
J gene: TRBJ1-3; D gene: -; V gene: TRBV21-1; clone size: once; CDR3 protein: CASSKGSPHSRDGKGNTIYF; CDR3 DNA: TGTGCCAGCAGCAAAGGTTCCCCTCACTCCCGGGACGGAAAAGGAAACACCATATATTTT
J gene: TRBJ1-1; D gene: -; V gene: TRBV5-1; clone size: -; CDR3 protein: CASRTGHGWTEAFF; CDR3 DNA: TGCGCCAGCAGGACAGGACATGGATGGACTGAAGCTTTCTTT
J gene: TRBJ2-3; D gene: -; V gene: TRBV19; clone size: -; CDR3 protein: CASSASAGTDTQYF; CDR3 DNA: TGTGCCAGTAGTGCTAGCGCTGGCACAGATACGCAGTATTTT
J gene: TRBJ2-5; D gene: -; V gene: TRBV29-1; clone size: -; CDR3 protein: CSVERQDHQETQYF; CDR3 DNA: TGCAGCGTTGAACGACAGGACCATCAAGAGACCCAGTACTTC
J gene: TRBJ2-2; D gene: TRBD1; V gene: TRBV9; clone size: once; CDR3 protein: CASSARQGLGTGELFF; CDR3 DNA: TGTGCCAGCAGCGCCCGACAGGGGCTTGGAACCGGGGAGCTGTTTTTT
J gene: TRBJ1-6; D gene: -; V gene: TRBV5-1; clone size: -; CDR3 protein: CASSPEGVSPLHF; CDR3 DNA: TGCGCCAGCAGCCCGGAGGGGGTTTCACCCCTCCACTTT
J gene: TRBJ1-1; D gene: -; V gene: TRBV12-3/TRBV12-4; clone size: -; CDR3 protein: CASGAWPNTEAFF; CDR3 DNA: TGTGCCAGCGGGGCGTGGCCTAACACTGAAGCTTTCTTT
J gene: TRBJ1-2; D gene: -; V gene: TRBV30; clone size: -; CDR3 protein: CACRTENYGYTF; CDR3 DNA: TGTGCCTGCAGAACAGAAAACTATGGCTACACCTTC
J gene: TRBJ1-1; D gene: -; V gene: TRBV7-2; clone size: -; CDR3 protein: CASSHNLQGNTEAFF; CDR3 DNA: TGTGCCAGCAGCCACAATTTACAGGGGAACACTGAAGCTTTCTTT
J gene: TRBJ1-6; D gene: TRBD1; V gene: TRBV18; clone size: few; CDR3 protein: CASSPPGAGGSPPDSPLHF; CDR3 DNA: TGTGCCAGCTCACCACCGGGTGCAGGGGGGAGTCCCCCTGATTCACCCCTCCACTTT
J gene: TRBJ1-1; D gene: -; V gene: TRBV19; clone size: -; CDR3 protein: CASSIAQGRTEAFF; CDR3 DNA: TGTGCCAGTAGTATAGCACAGGGTCGAACTGAAGCTTTCTTT
J gene: TRBJ1-1; D gene: -; V gene: TRBV4-1; clone size: few; CDR3 protein: CASSWGAEAFF; CDR3 DNA: TGCGCCAGCAGCTGGGGCGCCGAGGCTTTCTTT
J gene: TRBJ1-6; D gene: -; V gene: TRBV30; clone size: -; CDR3 protein: CALETWAGPSSYNSPLHF; CDR3 DNA: TGTGCTCTGGAGACCTGGGCAGGGCCGAGCTCCTATAATTCACCCCTCCACTTT
J gene: TRBJ1-3; D gene: -; V gene: TRBV3-1/TRBV3-2; clone size: -; CDR3 protein: CASSQQRAVISGNTIYF; CDR3 DNA: TGTGCCAGCAGCCAACAGCGGGCGGTCATCTCTGGAAACACCATATATTTT
J gene: TRBJ2-7; D gene: -; V gene: TRBV14; clone size: -; CDR3 protein: CASSRAPQGNYEQYF; CDR3 DNA: TGTGCCAGCAGCCGCGCCCCACAGGGTAACTACGAGCAGTACTTC
J gene: TRBJ1-2; D gene: -; V gene: TRBV6-5; clone size: -; CDR3 protein: CATHGGRRNDGYTF; CDR3 DNA: TGTGCCACCCACGGAGGCAGGAGGAACGATGGCTACACCTTC
J gene: TRBJ1-1; D gene: -; V gene: TRBV28; clone size: -; CDR3 protein: CASSNWPFQAFF; CDR3 DNA: TGTGCCAGCAGCAATTGGCCCTTCCAAGCTTTCTTT
J gene: TRBJ1-1; D gene: TRBD1; V gene: TRBV11-3; clone size: -; CDR3 protein: CASSLGTGTDTEAFF; CDR3 DNA: TGTGCCAGCAGCTTAGGGACAGGTACGGACACTGAAGCTTTCTTT
J gene: TRBJ2-7; D gene: -; V gene: TRBV27; clone size: -; CDR3 protein: CASSSGWEQYF; CDR3 DNA: TGTGCCAGCAGTTCCGGATGGGAGCAGTACTTC
J gene: TRBJ1-1; D gene: -; V gene: TRBV15; clone size: -; CDR3 protein: CATSNPVPGPPHSEAFF; CDR3 DNA: TGTGCCACCAGCAATCCCGTACCGGGACCGCCTCATTCTGAAGCTTTCTTT
J gene: TRBJ1-3; D gene: -; V gene: TRBV27; clone size: once; CDR3 protein: CASSFREGDTIYF; CDR3 DNA: TGTGCCAGCAGTTTTAGGGAAGGGGACACCATATATTTT
J gene: TRBJ2-3; D gene: -; V gene: TRBV5-1; clone size: -; CDR3 protein: CASSSSPGGTDTQYF; CDR3 DNA: TGCGCCAGCAGCTCCTCTCCCGGCGGCACAGATACGCAGTATTTT
J gene: TRBJ2-7; D gene: -; V gene: TRBV29-1; clone size: -; CDR3 protein: CSVEDEARGYEQYF; CDR3 DNA: TGCAGCGTTGAAGATGAGGCCAGAGGCTACGAGCAGTACTTC
J gene: TRBJ1-2; D gene: TRBD1; V gene: TRBV5-1; clone size: once; CDR3 protein: CASSSGTGHGYGYTF; CDR3 DNA: TGCGCCAGCAGCTCAGGGACAGGGCACGGCTATGGCTACACCTTC
J gene: TRBJ1-6; D gene: -; V gene: TRBV3-1/TRBV3-2; clone size: -; CDR3 protein: CASSQALRQENSPLHF; CDR3 DNA: TGTGCCAGCAGCCAAGCCCTCCGGCAGGAAAATTCACCCCTCCACTTT
J gene: TRBJ1-2; D gene: TRBD1; V gene: TRBV18; clone size: -; CDR3 protein: CASSPGTGPNYGYTF; CDR3 DNA: TGTGCCAGCTCACCCGGGACAGGGCCCAACTATGGCTACACCTTC
J gene: TRBJ2-7; D gene: -; V gene: TRBV28; clone size: -; CDR3 protein: CASQIPGGQKYF; CDR3 DNA: TGTGCCAGCCAAATCCCCGGGGGACAGAAGTACTTC
J gene: TRBJ1-5; D gene: -; V gene: TRBV11-2; clone size: -; CDR3 protein: CASSLKDDQPQHF; CDR3 DNA: TGTGCCAGCAGCTTGAAGGATGATCAGCCCCAGCATTTT
J gene: TRBJ2-5; D gene: TRBD1; V gene: TRBV5-1; clone size: once; CDR3 protein: CASSLGDRDGETQYF; CDR3 DNA: TGCGCCAGCAGCTTGGGAGACAGGGATGGAGAGACCCAGTACTTC
J gene: TRBJ1-1; D gene: -; V gene: TRBV7-2; clone size: once; CDR3 protein: CASSLVRMNTEAFF; CDR3 DNA: TGTGCCAGCAGCTTAGTTCGAATGAACACTGAAGCTTTCTTT
J gene: TRBJ2-3; D gene: -; V gene: TRBV5-1; clone size: once; CDR3 protein: CASSFTPGEDTQYF; CDR3 DNA: TGCGCCAGCAGCTTTACGCCAGGGGAAGATACGCAGTATTTT
J gene: TRBJ1-2; D gene: TRBD1; V gene: TRBV3-1/TRBV3-2; clone size: few; CDR3 protein: CASLGQGFNGYTF; CDR3 DNA: TGTGCCAGCCTAGGACAGGGGTTTAATGGCTACACCTTC
J gene: TRBJ1-4; D gene: TRBD1; V gene: TRBV9; clone size: -; CDR3 protein: CASTPDVQGDEKLFF; CDR3 DNA: TGTGCCAGCACCCCAGACGTACAGGGGGATGAAAAACTGTTTTTT
J gene: TRBJ1-5; D gene: -; V gene: TRBV28; clone size: -; CDR3 protein: CASSRTGSSQPQHF; CDR3 DNA: TGTGCCAGCAGTCGCACAGGGTCGAGTCAGCCCCAGCATTTT
J gene: TRBJ2-3; D gene: -; V gene: TRBV6-5; clone size: -; CDR3 protein: CASSYPKTQGTDTQYF; CDR3 DNA: TGTGCCAGCAGTTACCCCAAGACCCAGGGCACAGATACGCAGTATTTT
J gene: TRBJ1-4; D gene: -; V gene: TRBV7-8; clone size: -; CDR3 protein: CASSQRPRDPGLLMGEKLFF; CDR3 DNA: TGTGCCAGCAGCCAACGGCCGAGGGACCCCGGTCTCCTTATGGGAGAAAAACTGTTTTTT
J gene: TRBJ2-7; D gene: -; V gene: TRBV4-1; clone size: -; CDR3 protein: CASSPIPARDYEQYF; CDR3 DNA: TGCGCCAGCAGCCCTATCCCCGCCCGAGACTACGAGCAGTACTTC